What follows are 23 T cell receptor beta chains derived from one specimen sequenced in a study of blood T cell repertoires in COVID-19. Clones were read by immunoSEQ multiplex PCR, and TCRdb kept only the in-frame ones, dropping some. The sample has hundreds of thousands of clones; 80% to 90% are singletons. Sequenced: peripheral blood. These receptors were obtained from a man aged 40-50 years with acute or convalescent COVID-19.

This chain connects TRBV28 to TRBJ1-5; TRBD1 might be the D (6 bases). The CDR3 totals 12 residues. Germline loops: CDR1 MDHEN, CDR2 SYDVKM. Trimming took 6 bases from V and 9 from J, leaving 12 bases between them. CDR3 sequence: CASRGEGGPQHF. The CDR3, as DNA: TGTGCCAGCAGGGGCGAAGGGGGGCCCCAGCATTTT.

There are a few counts of this clone. This chain links TRBV24-1 with TRBJ2-7; TRBD1 is a possible D gene (6 bases). Trimming took off 3 bases at V and 3 bases at J, with 11 bases between the two ends. The germline CDR1 and CDR2 sequences are KGHDR and SFDVKD. The CDR3 length is 14 residues. For the CDR3, the DNA is TGTGCCACCAGTGATCCCGCCAGGGGCTACGAGCAGTACTTC. Translation: CATSDPARGYEQYF.

There are a few counts of this clone. This rearrangement joins TRBV2 to TRBJ1-5; 10 nucleotides agree with TRBD1. V lost 5 bases to trimming and J lost 6 bases; unmatched junction nucleotides: 1. Germline-derived CDR1 and CDR2 are SNHLY and FYNNEI. CDR3 length: 13 residues. The CDR3 is CASSRDRGQPQHF. The CDR3 DNA is TGTGCCAGCAGTAGGGACAGGGGTCAGCCCCAGCATTTT. Full variable domain (rest looked up from reference TRBV2 and TRBJ1-5): EPEVTQTPSHQVTQMGQEVILRCVPISNHLYFYWYRQILGQKVEFLVSFYNNEISEKSEIFDDQFSVERPDGSNFTLKIRSTKLEDSAMYFCASSRDRGQPQHFGDGTRLSIL.

This chain links TRBV9 with TRBJ2-7, with 10 bases fitting TRBD1. V trimming: 6 bases; J trimming: 2 bases; junction bases outside the gene matches: 5. Germline loops: CDR1 SGDLS, CDR2 YYNGEE. This CDR3 comprises 14 residues. CDR3 region: CASTGTGAPYEQYF. The CDR3 nucleotides read TGTGCCAGCACCGGGACAGGGGCCCCCTACGAGCAGTACTTC.

This chain joins TRBV6-2 or TRBV6-3 and TRBJ1-2; D unclear. The CDR3 is made up of 13 amino acids. Germline V gene sequence: CDR1 MNHEY, CDR2 SVGEGT. V lost 2 bases to trimming and J lost 3 bases, with 7 bases between them. The DNA for the CDR3 is TGTGCCAGCAGTTACGACGGGTACTATGGCTACACCTTC. This translates into CASSYDGYYGYTF.

This clone has only one observation. The CDR3 protein is CASSSAPEAYEQYF. CDR3 nucleotide sequence: TGTGCCAGCAGTTCGGCCCCCGAGGCCTACGAGCAGTACTTC. The chain has TRBV6-5 and TRBJ2-7; no definite D call. The V end lost 4 bases, the J end lost 2 bases, and 12 bases lay between the germline ends. CDR3 length equals 14 residues. Per germline, CDR1 MNHEY and CDR2 SVGAGI.

The chain couples TRBV6-5 to TRBJ1-2; no reliable D call. The germline V and J ends were trimmed by 4 bases and 2 bases, with 17 bases remaining between them. This CDR3 spans 16 amino acids. Germline lookup yields CDR1 MNHEY and CDR2 SVGAGI. CDR3 sequence: CASSFPTLTENYGYTF. CDR3 DNA sequence: TGTGCCAGCAGTTTCCCAACACTGACGGAGAACTATGGCTACACCTTC.

The J gene is TRBJ2-1, the V gene TRBV7-3; D is possibly TRBD2 (5 bases). Germline lookup yields CDR1 SGHTA and CDR2 FQGTGA. The CDR3 consists of 15 residues. Trimming removed 5 bases at V and 0 bases at J, with 11 bases between. The CDR3 coding sequence is TGTGCCAGCAGCCCTAGCTCGAGCTCCTACAATGAGCAGTTCTTC. As protein: CASSPSSSSYNEQFF.

This rearrangement joins TRBV19 to TRBJ2-2; D possibly corresponds to TRBD1 (5 bases). The CDR3 sequence is 13 residues long. Germline CDR1 LNHDA, CDR2 SQIVND (reference sequence). With 4 bases removed from V and 8 bases from J, the gap between germline ends came to 11 bases. CDR3 coding DNA: TGTGCCAGTAGTACCCTCAACAGGGGGGAGCTGTTTTTT. Translated: CASSTLNRGELFF. The complete variable domain, with remaining parts taken from reference TRBV19 and TRBJ2-2, reads DGGITQSPKYLFRKEGQNVTLSCEQNLNHDAMYWYRQDPGQGLRLIYYSQIVNDFQKGDIAEGYSVSREKKESFPLTVTSAQKNPTAFYLCASSTLNRGELFFGEGSRLTVL.

The chain joins TRBV6-4 to TRBJ1-6; D is unclear. V lost 2 bases and J lost 0, with 11 bases in between. The CDR3 runs 17 residues. The germline V gene encodes CDR1 MRHNA and CDR2 SNTAGT. The CDR3 coding sequence is TGTGCCAGCAGTGACCCGACACAAAGCTCCTATAATTCACCCCTCCACTTT. Protein sequence: CASSDPTQSSYNSPLHF.

The chain links TRBV2 to TRBJ1-4, with 7 nucleotides matching TRBD1. Germline CDR1 is SNHLY and CDR2 is FYNNEI. This CDR3 spans 13 amino acids. With V trimmed by 8 bases and J by 8 bases, 8 bases remained unmatched. CDR3 DNA: TGTGCCAGCGGGAGACAGGGAAGGGAAAAACTGTTTTTT. This sequence encodes CASGRQGREKLFF.

The J gene is TRBJ2-7, the V gene TRBV11-1; 8 nucleotides agree with TRBD1. The germline gives CDR1 SGHAT, CDR2 FQDESV (reference sequence). V lost 2 bases and J lost 6; bases outside the gene matches: 9. This CDR3 region has 15 residues. CDR3 nucleotides: TGTGCCAGCAGCTTACGGCAGGGGGCGCTCGGCGAGCAGTACTTC. Translation gives CASSLRQGALGEQYF.

The chain has TRBV12-5 and TRBJ1-2; D ambiguous. V was trimmed by 3 bases and J by 4 bases, leaving 6 bases between them. The germline gives CDR1 LGHNT, CDR2 FRNRAP. The CDR3 runs to 12 residues. The CDR3 DNA reads as TGTGCTAGTGGTTTTTTCCTCTATGGCTACACCTTC. Amino acids: CASGFFLYGYTF.

The chain is built from TRBV5-4 and TRBJ1-6; 7 bases map to TRBD1. Trimming at V came to 4 bases and at J to 7 bases, leaving 8 bases not matched to a gene. The CDR3 totals 15 residues. Germline V gene sequence: CDR1 SGHNT, CDR2 YYREEE (reference sequence). For the CDR3, the DNA is TGTGCCAGCAGCAGACAATCGACAGGGAATTCACCCCTCCACTTT. Translating it yields CASSRQSTGNSPLHF.

The chain is built from TRBV5-5 and TRBJ1-3; possible D gene TRBD1, 6 bases. The CDR3 is 14 amino acids. The V end was cut by 5 bases, the J end by 2 bases, with 11 bases between. Per the germline V gene, CDR1 is SGHKS and CDR2 is YYEKEE (reference sequence). The CDR3: CASRTGYAGNTIYF. DNA for the CDR3: TGTGCCAGCAGAACAGGGTACGCTGGAAACACCATATATTTT.

This chain connects TRBV19 to TRBJ2-3, with D possibly TRBD2 on 5 matching bases. Trimming stripped 5 bases from V and 3 bases from J, with 15 bases between. The length of the CDR3 is 15 residues. CDR1 is LNHDA and CDR2 is SQIVND in the germline V gene (reference sequence). The CDR3 sequence is CASSAPRTSTDTQYF. CDR3 nucleotides: TGTGCCAGTAGTGCCCCGAGGACTTCGACAGATACGCAGTATTTT.

The V call is TRBV10-3, the J call TRBJ2-3; D is unresolved. Germline V gene data show CDR1 as ENHRY and CDR2 as SYGVKD. Trimming cost V 8 bases and J 0 bases, with 6 bases left between them. The CDR3 sequence is 12 residues long. CDR3 sequence: CAIQSSTDTQYF. The CDR3 nucleotides are TGTGCCATCCAGTCTAGCACAGATACGCAGTATTTT.

The chain has TRBV27 and TRBJ2-7; tentatively, D is TRBD2 (6 bases). This CDR3 contains 15 residues. Trimming removed 2 bases at V and 2 bases at J, with 13 bases between. The V gene's germline CDR1 is MNHEY and CDR2 SMNVEV (reference sequence). The CDR3 spells CASSLKGRGTYEQYF. In nucleotides, the CDR3 is TGTGCCAGCAGTTTAAAAGGGCGGGGAACCTACGAGCAGTACTTC.

This chain links TRBV5-4 with TRBJ2-2; the match to TRBD1 covers 8 bases. V dropped 3 bases and J dropped 6; count of bases not matched to a gene: 10. This CDR3 has 16 amino acids. Germline V CDR1 and CDR2: SGHNT, YYREEE (reference sequence). The CDR3 region has the DNA TGTGCCAGCAGCTCAGCCCAGGGGGCGAGGGCCGGGGAGCTGTTTTTT. This encodes CASSSAQGARAGELFF.

The J gene is TRBJ1-4, the V gene TRBV30; TRBD1 aligns across 9 bases. The length of the CDR3 is 16 residues. After removal of 3 bases from V and 10 bases from J, the junction contained 15 bases not matched to a gene. CDR1 and CDR2 (germline): GTSNPN, SVGIG (reference sequence). CDR3 in amino acids: CAWSLSGGTGNGKLFF. The CDR3 bases are TGTGCCTGGAGCCTTTCAGGAGGGACAGGGAACGGAAAACTGTTTTTT.

This clone was counted between two and nine times. The V and J genes are TRBV19 and TRBJ1-2; D is ambiguous. V shed 3 bases and J shed 8 bases, with 10 bases lying between them. This CDR3 has 12 residues. Germline lookup yields CDR1 LNHDA and CDR2 SQIVND (reference sequence). The CDR3 protein is CASSIGWSGYTF. CDR3 DNA: TGTGCCAGTAGTATCGGGTGGTCGGGCTACACCTTC. Supplemented by reference TRBV19 and TRBJ1-2, the full variable domain reads DGGITQSPKYLFRKEGQNVTLSCEQNLNHDAMYWYRQDPGQGLRLIYYSQIVNDFQKGDIAEGYSVSREKKESFPLTVTSAQKNPTAFYLCASSIGWSGYTFGSGTRLTVV.

The chain uses TRBV7-7 and TRBJ2-5; TRBD1 agrees at 9 bases. CDR1 and CDR2 (germline): SSHAT, FNYEAQ (reference sequence). The CDR3 runs to 15 residues. Trimming removed 5 bases from V and 6 bases from J; junction bases left unmatched: 10. The CDR3 is CASSHLGQGVKTQYF. CDR3 nucleotide sequence: TGTGCCAGCAGCCACCTGGGACAGGGCGTGAAGACCCAGTACTTC.

This chain links TRBV2 with TRBJ1-5; 7 bases agree with TRBD1. Looked up from germline, CDR1 is SNHLY and CDR2 is FYNNEI. V lost 3 bases to trimming and J lost 4 bases; unmatched junction nucleotides: 6. This CDR3 has 15 amino acids. CDR3 DNA sequence: TGTGCCAGCAGTGACTTGACAGGGCTTAATCAGCCCCAGCATTTT. This gives the protein CASSDLTGLNQPQHF.